This entry lists 10 T cell receptor beta chains sequenced from one sample in a study of blood T cell repertoires in COVID-19. The table came from immunoSEQ multiplex PCR; TCRdb's copy has only in-frame clones and leaves some out. The table records 200,000 to 250,000 clones, about 84% of them present only once. The sequenced material came from peripheral blood. The receptors originated from a human donor in a cohort sampled during active COVID-19.

This clone was seen only once. V is TRBV5-4 and J is TRBJ2-5; 7 nucleotides align to TRBD1. Looked up from germline, CDR1 is SGHNT and CDR2 is YYREEE (reference sequence). The CDR3 spans 13 residues. Trimming removed 2 bases from V and 3 bases from J; junction bases left unmatched: 1. This CDR3 is CASSFTGEETQYF. CDR3 sequence (DNA): TGTGCCAGCAGCTTCACAGGGGAAGAGACCCAGTACTTC.

The V and J genes are TRBV19 and TRBJ2-1, with 10 bases identical to TRBD2. Germline-derived CDR1 and CDR2 are LNHDA and SQIVND (reference sequence). This CDR3 region has 15 residues. Unmatched junction bases numbered 2, after V lost 2 bases and J lost 4 bases. For the CDR3, the DNA is TGTGCCAGTAGTATAACTAGCGGGGCATACAATGAGCAGTTCTTC. This translates into CASSITSGAYNEQFF.

The chain has TRBV19 and TRBJ2-2, with 7 bases that match TRBD1. J lost 1 base, V lost 7 bases, and 9 bases had no gene match. Germline CDR1 LNHDA, CDR2 SQIVND (reference sequence). This CDR3 region has 16 residues. CDR3 in amino acids: CASTTATGLNTGELFF. The CDR3 bases are TGTGCCAGTACAACGGCGACAGGGCTGAACACCGGGGAGCTGTTTTTT.

The chain has TRBV7-2 and TRBJ2-3; TRBD2 agrees at 8 bases. V lost 2 bases and J lost 4; bases outside the gene matches: 8. Germline V lookup: CDR1 SGHTA, CDR2 FQGNSA. The CDR3 totals 16 residues. CDR3 DNA: TGTGCCAGCAGCTTAACTCACGCGGGGGGCCCAGATACGCAGTATTTT. It yields the protein CASSLTHAGGPDTQYF.

The J gene is TRBJ1-5, the V gene TRBV7-2, with TRBD1 matching over 9 bases. The CDR3 has 15 residues. Germline loops: CDR1 SGHTA, CDR2 FQGNSA. Trimming removed 4 bases from V and 6 bases from J; junction bases left unmatched: 7. CDR3 sequence (DNA): TGTGCCAGCAGCTCGTACGGGACAGGGTCTCAGCCCCAGCATTTT. Its translation: CASSSYGTGSQPQHF.

A word on this clone: At one boundary the junction diverges from the germline segment, which might be a read error. The chain links TRBV7-7 to TRBJ2-5; D is possibly TRBD1 (6 bases). Per germline, CDR1 SSHAT and CDR2 FNYEAQ (reference sequence). The CDR3 is 15 residues long. As DNA, the CDR3 is TGTGCTAGCAGCTTAGCTACAGGGAACCAAGAGACCCAGTACTTC. It translates to CASSLATGNQETQYF.

This chain uses TRBV28 with TRBJ2-1; 9 nucleotides align to TRBD2. The V gene's germline CDR1 is MDHEN and CDR2 SYDVKM. The CDR3 runs to 14 residues. Trimming cost V 6 bases and J 4 bases; bases outside gene matches: 4. The CDR3 sequence: CASSLAGLYNEQFF. The CDR3 coding sequence is TGTGCCAGCAGCCTAGCGGGACTATACAATGAGCAGTTCTTC.

This rearrangement joins TRBV7-9 to TRBJ1-2; perhaps TRBD1 as D (5 bases). This CDR3 spans 14 amino acids. The V gene's germline CDR1 is SEHNR and CDR2 FQNEAQ (reference sequence). V was clipped by 7 bases and J by 3 bases, with 15 bases between them. As DNA, the CDR3 is TGTGCCAGCAACCATGGGGGGAAATACTATGGCTACACCTTC. It encodes CASNHGGKYYGYTF.

The V call is TRBV28, the J call TRBJ1-2; 10 bases match TRBD1. This CDR3 region has 14 residues. V was clipped by 4 bases and J by 7 bases; unmatched bases: 6. Germline CDR1 MDHEN, CDR2 SYDVKM. The CDR3 coding sequence is TGTGCCAGCAGTTCACCGGGACAGGGGATTGGCTACACCTTC. Amino acids: CASSSPGQGIGYTF.

This clone came up once. The chain uses TRBV28 and TRBJ1-2; D is unclear. The germline V gene encodes CDR1 MDHEN and CDR2 SYDVKM. Trimming shortened V by 4 bases and J by 8 bases, and 11 bases separated the two germline ends. CDR3 length: 12 residues. CDR3 protein: CASSYAARGYTF. In nucleotides, the CDR3 is TGTGCCAGCAGTTACGCTGCTCGGGGCTACACCTTC.